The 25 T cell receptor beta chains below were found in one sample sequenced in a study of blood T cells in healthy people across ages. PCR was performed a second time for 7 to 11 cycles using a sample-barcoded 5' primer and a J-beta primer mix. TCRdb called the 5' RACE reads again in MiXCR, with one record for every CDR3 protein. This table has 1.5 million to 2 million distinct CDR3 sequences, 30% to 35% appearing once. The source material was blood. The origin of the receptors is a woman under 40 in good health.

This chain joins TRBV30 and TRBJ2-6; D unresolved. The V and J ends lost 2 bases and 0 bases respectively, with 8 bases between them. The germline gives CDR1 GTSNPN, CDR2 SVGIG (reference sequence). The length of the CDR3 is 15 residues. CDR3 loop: CAWSNLNSGANVLTF. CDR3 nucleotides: TGTGCCTGGAGTAATCTCAACTCTGGGGCCAACGTCCTGACTTTC.

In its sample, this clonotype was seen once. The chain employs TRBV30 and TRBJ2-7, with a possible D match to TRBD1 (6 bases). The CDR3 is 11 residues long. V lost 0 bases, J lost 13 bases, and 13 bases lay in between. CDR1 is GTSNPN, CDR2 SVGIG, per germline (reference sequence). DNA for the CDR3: TGTGCCTGGAGTGTCCCCGGGACAATTTACTTC. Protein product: CAWSVPGTIYF.

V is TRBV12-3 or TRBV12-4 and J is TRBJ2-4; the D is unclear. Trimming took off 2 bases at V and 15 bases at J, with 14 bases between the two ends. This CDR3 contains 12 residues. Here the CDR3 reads CASSLTDLPGYF. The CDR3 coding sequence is TGTGCCAGCAGTTTAACGGACCTCCCAGGGTACTTC.

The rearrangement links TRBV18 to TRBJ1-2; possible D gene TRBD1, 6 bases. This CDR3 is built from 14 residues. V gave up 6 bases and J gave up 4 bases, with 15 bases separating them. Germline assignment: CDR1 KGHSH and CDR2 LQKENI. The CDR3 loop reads CASSETQGTYGYTF. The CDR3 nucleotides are TGTGCCAGCTCCGAGACCCAGGGGACCTATGGCTACACCTTC.

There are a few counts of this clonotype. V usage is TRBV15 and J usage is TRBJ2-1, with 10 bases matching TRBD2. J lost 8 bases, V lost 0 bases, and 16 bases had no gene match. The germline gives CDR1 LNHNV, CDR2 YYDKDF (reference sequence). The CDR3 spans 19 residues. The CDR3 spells CATSREGWTASGGADEQFF. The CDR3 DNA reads TGTGCCACCAGCAGAGAGGGGTGGACAGCCAGCGGGGGGGCGGATGAGCAGTTCTTC.

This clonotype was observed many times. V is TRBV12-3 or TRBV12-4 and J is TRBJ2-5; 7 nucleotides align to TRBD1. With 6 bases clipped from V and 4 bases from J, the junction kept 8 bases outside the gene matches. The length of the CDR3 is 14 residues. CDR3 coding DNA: TGTGCCAGCAGACAAGAGACAGGGTCAGAGACCCAGTACTTC. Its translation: CASRQETGSETQYF.

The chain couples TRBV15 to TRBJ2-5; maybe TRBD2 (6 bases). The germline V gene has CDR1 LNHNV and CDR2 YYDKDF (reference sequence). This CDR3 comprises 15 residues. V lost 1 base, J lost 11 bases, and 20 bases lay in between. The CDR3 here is CATSRGDFDIRGQYF. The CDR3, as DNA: TGTGCCACCAGCAGAGGGGACTTTGACATCCGCGGGCAGTACTTC.

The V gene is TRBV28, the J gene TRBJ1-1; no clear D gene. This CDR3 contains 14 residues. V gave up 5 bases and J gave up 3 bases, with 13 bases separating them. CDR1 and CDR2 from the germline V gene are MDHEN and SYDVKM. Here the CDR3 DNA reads TGTGCCAGCAGTAAATATTACATGGACACTGAAGCTTTCTTT. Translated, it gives CASSKYYMDTEAFF.

Written as DNA, the CDR3 is TGTGCCAGCAGCGGGACTAGCGGCCATTACAATGAGCAGTACTTC. It encodes CASSGTSGHYNEQYF. The rearrangement links TRBV6-1 to TRBJ2-7; 11 bases match TRBD2. This CDR3 has 15 amino acids. Germline loops: CDR1 MNHNS, CDR2 SASEGT. V gave up 6 bases and J gave up 7 bases; unmatched junction bases: 11.

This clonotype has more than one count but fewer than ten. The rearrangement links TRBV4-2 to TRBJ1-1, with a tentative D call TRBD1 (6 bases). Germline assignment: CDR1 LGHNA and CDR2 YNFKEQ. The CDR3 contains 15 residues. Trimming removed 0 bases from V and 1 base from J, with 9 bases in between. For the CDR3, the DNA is TGTGCCAGCAGCCAAGAGCAGGGGCCGAACACTGAAGCTTTCTTT. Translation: CASSQEQGPNTEAFF.

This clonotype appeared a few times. The CDR3 loop reads CASSTGAGLEKLFF. CDR3 DNA sequence: TGTGCCAGCTCGACCGGGGCAGGGTTGGAAAAACTGTTTTTT. The chain links TRBV27 to TRBJ1-4; D might be TRBD1 (5 bases). CDR1 and CDR2 from the germline V gene are MNHEY and SMNVEV (reference sequence). The CDR3 consists of 14 residues. The V end lost 8 bases, the J end lost 8 bases, and 18 bases lay between the germline ends.

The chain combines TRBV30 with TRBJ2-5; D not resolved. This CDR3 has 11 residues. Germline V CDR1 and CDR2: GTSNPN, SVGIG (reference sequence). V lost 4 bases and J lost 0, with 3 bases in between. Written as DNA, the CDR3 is TGTGCCTGGATGGACCAAGAGACCCAGTACTTC. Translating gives CAWMDQETQYF.

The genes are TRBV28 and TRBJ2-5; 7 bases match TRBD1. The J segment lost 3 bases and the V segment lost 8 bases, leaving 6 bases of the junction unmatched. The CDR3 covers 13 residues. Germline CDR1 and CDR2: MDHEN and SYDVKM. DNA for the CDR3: TGTGCCAGCCACAGGGGATCCAAAGAGACCCAGTACTTC. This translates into CASHRGSKETQYF.

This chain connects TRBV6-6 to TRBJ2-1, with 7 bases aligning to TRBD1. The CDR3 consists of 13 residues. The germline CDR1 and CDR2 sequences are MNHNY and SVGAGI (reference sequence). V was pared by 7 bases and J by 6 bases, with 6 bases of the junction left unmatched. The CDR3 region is CASTGQEFNEQFF. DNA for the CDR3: TGTGCCAGCACCGGACAGGAGTTCAATGAGCAGTTCTTC.

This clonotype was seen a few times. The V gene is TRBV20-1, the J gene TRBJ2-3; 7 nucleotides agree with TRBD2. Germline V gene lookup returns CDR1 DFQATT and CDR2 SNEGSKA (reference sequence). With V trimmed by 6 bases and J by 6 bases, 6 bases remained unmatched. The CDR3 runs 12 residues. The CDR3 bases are TGCAGTGCAAGGACTAGGGCGGATACGCAGTATTTT. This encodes CSARTRADTQYF.

For the CDR3, the DNA is TGCGCCAGCAGTGGCTCGGGAAGCGTTAGCTCCTACGAGCAGTACTTC. Translated, it gives CASSGSGSVSSYEQYF. This chain joins TRBV10-2 and TRBJ2-7, with TRBD2 as a possible D gene (5 bases). The CDR3 has 16 residues. From germline, CDR1 is WSHSY and CDR2 SAAADI. The V end was cut by 4 bases, the J end by 0 bases, with 16 bases between.

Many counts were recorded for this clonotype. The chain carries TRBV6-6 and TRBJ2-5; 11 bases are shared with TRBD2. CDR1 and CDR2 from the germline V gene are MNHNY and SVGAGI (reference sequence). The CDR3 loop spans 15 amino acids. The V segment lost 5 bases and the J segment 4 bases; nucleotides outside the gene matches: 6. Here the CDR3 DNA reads TGTGCCAGCAGTGCCCTAACTAGCGGGGGAGAGACCCAGTACTTC. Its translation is CASSALTSGGETQYF.

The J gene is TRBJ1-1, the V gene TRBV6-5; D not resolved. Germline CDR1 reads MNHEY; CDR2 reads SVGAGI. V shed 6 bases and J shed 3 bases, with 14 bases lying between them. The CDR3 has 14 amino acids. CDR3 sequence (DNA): TGTGCCAGCAGGGACTCTATTGGGCACACTGAAGCTTTCTTT. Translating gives CASRDSIGHTEAFF.

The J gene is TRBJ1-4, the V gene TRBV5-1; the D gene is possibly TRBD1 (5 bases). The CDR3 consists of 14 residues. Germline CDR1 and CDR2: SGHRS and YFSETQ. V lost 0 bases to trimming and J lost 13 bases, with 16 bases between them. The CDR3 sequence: CASSLGGSPVGLFF. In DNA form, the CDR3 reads TGCGCCAGCAGCTTGGGGGGCTCCCCCGTCGGACTGTTTTTT.

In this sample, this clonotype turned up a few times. CDR3 amino acids: CASSVGKSYEQYF. As DNA, the CDR3 is TGTGCCAGCAGTGTGGGGAAGTCCTACGAGCAGTACTTC. The genes are TRBV25-1 and TRBJ2-7, with D unclear. This CDR3 contains 13 residues. The V end lost 4 bases, the J end lost 1 base, and 8 bases lay between the germline ends. The V gene's germline CDR1 is MGHDK and CDR2 SYGVNS.

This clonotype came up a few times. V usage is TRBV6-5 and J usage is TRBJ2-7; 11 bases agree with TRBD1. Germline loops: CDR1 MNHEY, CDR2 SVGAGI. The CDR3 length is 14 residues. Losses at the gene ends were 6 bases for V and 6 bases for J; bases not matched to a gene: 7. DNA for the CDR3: TGTGCCAGCAGAGGACAGGGGGCGTCTTCCGAGCAGTACTTC. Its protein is CASRGQGASSEQYF.

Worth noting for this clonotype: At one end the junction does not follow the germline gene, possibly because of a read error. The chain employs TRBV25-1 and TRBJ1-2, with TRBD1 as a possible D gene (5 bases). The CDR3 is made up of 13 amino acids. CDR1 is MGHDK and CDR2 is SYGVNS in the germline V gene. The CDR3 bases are TGTGCCAGCAGTGAATCGGCAGGGTATGGTTACACCTTC. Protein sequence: CASSESAGYGYTF.

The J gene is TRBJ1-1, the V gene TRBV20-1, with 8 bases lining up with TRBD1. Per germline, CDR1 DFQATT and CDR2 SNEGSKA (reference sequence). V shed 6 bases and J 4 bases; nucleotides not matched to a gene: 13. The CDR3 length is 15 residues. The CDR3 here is CSANRQGAIGTEAFF. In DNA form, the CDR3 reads TGCAGTGCAAACAGGCAGGGGGCTATTGGCACTGAAGCTTTCTTT.

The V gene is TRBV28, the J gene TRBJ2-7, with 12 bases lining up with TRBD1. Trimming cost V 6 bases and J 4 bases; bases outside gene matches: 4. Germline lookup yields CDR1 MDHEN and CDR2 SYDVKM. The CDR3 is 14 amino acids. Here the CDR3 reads CASRGTGGLYEQYF. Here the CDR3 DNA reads TGTGCCAGCAGAGGGACAGGGGGCTTATACGAGCAGTACTTC.

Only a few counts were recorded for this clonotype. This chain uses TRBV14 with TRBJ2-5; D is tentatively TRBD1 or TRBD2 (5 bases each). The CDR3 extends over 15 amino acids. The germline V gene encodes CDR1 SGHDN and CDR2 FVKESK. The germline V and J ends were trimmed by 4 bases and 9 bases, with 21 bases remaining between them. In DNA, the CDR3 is TGTGCCAGCAGCCCCCGAATGAAGGGGTCCGGGGCCCAGTACTTC. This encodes CASSPRMKGSGAQYF.